This T cell receptor (beta chain) is drawn from a study of T cell responses to AZD1222 COVID-19 vaccine. General study results and limits: Spike-specific TCR breadth and depth both grew after two AZD1222 doses.

From germline, CDR1 is SQVTM and CDR2 ANQGSEA. The CDR3 contains 15 residues. Concerning this clone: Its matching antigen is unknown. A junction end diverges from the germline sequence, so it may reflect a read error.

TCRdb's copy holds only in-frame clones and misses some; the assay was immunoSEQ multiplex PCR. The table lists roughly 140,000 clones, about 91% of them singletons. The TCR comes from an adult in good health. This material consisted of peripheral blood, taken on day 0 of AZD1222 vaccination. The chain is built from TRBV29-1 and TRBJ1-5; maybe TRBD1 (6 bases). CDR3 coding DNA: TGTAGCGTTGAAGAGGGGGGGGACGGCAATCAGCCCCAGCATTTT. It specifies CSVEEGGDGNQPQHF. Full variable domain (missing parts from reference TRBV29-1 and TRBJ1-5): SAVISQKPSRDICQRGTSLTIQCQVDSQVTMMFWYRQQPGQSLTLIATANQGSEATYESGFVIDKFPISRPNLTFSTLTVSNMSPEDSSIYLCSVEEGGDGNQPQHFGDGTRLSIL.